Only a few counts were recorded for the clone carrying this TCR beta chain. No antigen is known for it. The data were taken from a study of blood T cells in healthy people across ages. Whole-study findings and limits: Researchers report that TCR beta diversity correlated strongly with naive T cell percentage.

PCR was performed a second time for roughly 6 to 12 cycles using a sample-barcoded 5' primer and a J-beta primer mix. A single record per CDR3 protein comes from TCRdb applying MiXCR to the 5' RACE reads. The profile covers about 760,000 distinct CDR3 sequences, with around three fifths appearing a single time and about a quarter taken by the ten largest. From germline, CDR1 is MNHEY and CDR2 SVGAGI. This CDR3 has 16 residues. V was clipped by 6 bases and J by 6 bases; unmatched bases: 13. The TCR was taken from a man in his forties or fifties in good health. V gene TRBV6-5 combines with J gene TRBJ2-7, with 11 bases that match TRBD1. Sequencing input: blood. DNA for the CDR3: TGTGCCAGCAGCTCACCGGCCGGGACAGGGGGAGGCGAGCAGTACTTC. Amino acids: CASSSPAGTGGGEQYF.